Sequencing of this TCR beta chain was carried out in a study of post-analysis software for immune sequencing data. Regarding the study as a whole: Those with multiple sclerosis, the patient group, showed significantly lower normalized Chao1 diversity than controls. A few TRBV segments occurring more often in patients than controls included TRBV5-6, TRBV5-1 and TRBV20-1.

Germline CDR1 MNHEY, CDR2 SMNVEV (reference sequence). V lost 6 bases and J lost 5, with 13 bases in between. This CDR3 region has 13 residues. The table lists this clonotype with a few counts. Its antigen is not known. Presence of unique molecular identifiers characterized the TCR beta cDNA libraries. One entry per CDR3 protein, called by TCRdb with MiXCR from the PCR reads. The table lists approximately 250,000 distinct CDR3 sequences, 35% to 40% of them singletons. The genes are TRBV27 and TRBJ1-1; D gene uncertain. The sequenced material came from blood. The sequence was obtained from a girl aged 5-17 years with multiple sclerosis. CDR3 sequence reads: CASSPSSLTEAFF. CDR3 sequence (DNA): TGTGCCAGCAGCCCTAGTTCCCTTACTGAAGCTTTCTTT.